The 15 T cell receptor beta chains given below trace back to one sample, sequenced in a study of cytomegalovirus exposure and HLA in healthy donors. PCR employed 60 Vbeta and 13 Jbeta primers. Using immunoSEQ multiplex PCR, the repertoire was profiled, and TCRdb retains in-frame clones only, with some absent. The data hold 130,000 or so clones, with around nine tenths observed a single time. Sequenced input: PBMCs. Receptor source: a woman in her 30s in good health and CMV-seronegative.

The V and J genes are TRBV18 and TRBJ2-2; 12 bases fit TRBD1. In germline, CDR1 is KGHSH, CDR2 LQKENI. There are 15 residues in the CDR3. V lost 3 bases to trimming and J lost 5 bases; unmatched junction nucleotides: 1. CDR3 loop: CASSPGQGATGELFF. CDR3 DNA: TGTGCCAGCTCACCGGGACAGGGGGCTACCGGGGAGCTGTTTTTT. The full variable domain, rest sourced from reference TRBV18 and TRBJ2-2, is NAGVMQNPRHLVRRRGQEARLRCSPMKGHSHVYWYRQLPEEGLKFMVYLQKENIIDESGMPKERFSAEFPKEGPSILRIQQVVRGDSAAYFCASSPGQGATGELFFGEGSRLTVL.

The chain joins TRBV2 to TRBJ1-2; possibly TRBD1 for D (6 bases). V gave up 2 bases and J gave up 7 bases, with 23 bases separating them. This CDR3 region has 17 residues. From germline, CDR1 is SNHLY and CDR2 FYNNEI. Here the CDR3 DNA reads TGTGCCAGCAGTGAATCTGTCCTAGGGGGACATTTTCTTGGCTACACCTTC. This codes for CASSESVLGGHFLGYTF.

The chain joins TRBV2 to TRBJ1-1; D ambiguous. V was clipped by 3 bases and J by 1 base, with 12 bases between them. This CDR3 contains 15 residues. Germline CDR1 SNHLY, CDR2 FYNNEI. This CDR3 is CASSDLGAGNTEAFF. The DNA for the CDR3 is TGTGCCAGCAGTGATTTGGGCGCTGGGAACACTGAAGCTTTCTTT.

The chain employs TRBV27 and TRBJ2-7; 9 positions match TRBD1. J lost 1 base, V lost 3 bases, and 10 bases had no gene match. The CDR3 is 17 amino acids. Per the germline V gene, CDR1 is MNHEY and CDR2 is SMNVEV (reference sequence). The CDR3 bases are TGTGCCAGCAGTTTGTTCGGGCCGACAGGGGGATCCTACGAGCAGTACTTC. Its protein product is CASSLFGPTGGSYEQYF.

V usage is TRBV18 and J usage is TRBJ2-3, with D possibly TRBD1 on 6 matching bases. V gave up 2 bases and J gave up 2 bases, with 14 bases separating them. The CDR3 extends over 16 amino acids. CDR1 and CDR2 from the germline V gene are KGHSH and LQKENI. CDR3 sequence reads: CASSPRGKTVTDTQYF. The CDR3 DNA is TGTGCCAGCTCACCAAGGGGGAAAACGGTCACAGATACGCAGTATTTT.

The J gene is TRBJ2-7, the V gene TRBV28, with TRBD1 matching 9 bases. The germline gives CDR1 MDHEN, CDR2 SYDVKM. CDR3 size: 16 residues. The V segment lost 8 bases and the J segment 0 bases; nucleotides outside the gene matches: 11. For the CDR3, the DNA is TGTGCCAGCCGGGGACAGGGTACGGTGAGCTCCTACGAGCAGTACTTC. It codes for CASRGQGTVSSYEQYF.

CDR3 sequence: CASNDAGDQGYTF. Written as DNA, the CDR3 is TGTGCCAGCAACGATGCAGGGGATCAAGGCTACACCTTC. The chain joins TRBV6-5 to TRBJ1-2; possible D gene TRBD1, 6 bases. This CDR3 has 13 amino acids. Germline CDR1 is MNHEY and CDR2 is SVGAGI. V lost 7 bases, J lost 8 bases, and 17 bases lay in between.

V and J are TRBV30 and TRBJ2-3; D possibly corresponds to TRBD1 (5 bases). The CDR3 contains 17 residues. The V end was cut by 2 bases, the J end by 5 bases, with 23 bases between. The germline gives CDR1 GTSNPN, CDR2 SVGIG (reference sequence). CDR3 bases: TGTGCCTGGAGTTTTTTTCGGAACAGGTACGCAGAAGATACGCAGTATTTT. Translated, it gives CAWSFFRNRYAEDTQYF. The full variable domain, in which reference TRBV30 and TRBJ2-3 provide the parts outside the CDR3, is SQTIHQWPATLVQPVGSPLSLECTVEGTSNPNLYWYRQAAGRGLQLLFYSVGIGQISSEVPQNLSASRPQDRQFILSSKKLLLSDSGFYLCAWSFFRNRYAEDTQYFGPGTRLTVL.

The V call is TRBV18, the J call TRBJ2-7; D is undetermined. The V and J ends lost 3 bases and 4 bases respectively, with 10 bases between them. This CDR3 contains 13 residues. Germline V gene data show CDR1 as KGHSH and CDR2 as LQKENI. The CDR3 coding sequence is TGTGCCAGCTCACCGATGACAAGTTACGAGCAGTACTTC. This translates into CASSPMTSYEQYF.

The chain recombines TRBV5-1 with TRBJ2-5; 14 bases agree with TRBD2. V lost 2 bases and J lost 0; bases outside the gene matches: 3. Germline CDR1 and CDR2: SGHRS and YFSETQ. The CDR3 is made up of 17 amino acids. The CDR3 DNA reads TGCGCCAGCAGCTTTGGGACTAGCGGGGGCTACCAAGAGACCCAGTACTTC. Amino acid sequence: CASSFGTSGGYQETQYF.

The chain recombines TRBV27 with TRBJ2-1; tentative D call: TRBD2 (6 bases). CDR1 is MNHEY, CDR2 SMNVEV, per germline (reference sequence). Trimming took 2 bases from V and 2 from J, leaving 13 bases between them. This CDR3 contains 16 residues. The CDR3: CASSLAWRGPYNEQFF. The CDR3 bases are TGTGCCAGCAGTTTAGCTTGGAGGGGACCCTACAATGAGCAGTTCTTC.

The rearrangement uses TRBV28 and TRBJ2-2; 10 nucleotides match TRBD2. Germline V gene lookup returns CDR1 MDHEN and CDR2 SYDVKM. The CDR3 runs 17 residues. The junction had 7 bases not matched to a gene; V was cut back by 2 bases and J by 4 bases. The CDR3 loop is CASSLPTAGGPTGELFF. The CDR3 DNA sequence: TGTGCCAGCAGTTTACCGACAGCGGGAGGGCCCACCGGGGAGCTGTTTTTT.

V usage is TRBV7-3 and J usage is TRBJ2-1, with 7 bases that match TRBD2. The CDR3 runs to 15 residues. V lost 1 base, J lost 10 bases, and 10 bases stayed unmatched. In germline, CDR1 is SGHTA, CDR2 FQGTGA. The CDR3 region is CASSLMGLQAGEQFF. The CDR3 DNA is TGTGCCAGCAGCTTAATGGGACTTCAAGCGGGAGAGCAGTTCTTC.

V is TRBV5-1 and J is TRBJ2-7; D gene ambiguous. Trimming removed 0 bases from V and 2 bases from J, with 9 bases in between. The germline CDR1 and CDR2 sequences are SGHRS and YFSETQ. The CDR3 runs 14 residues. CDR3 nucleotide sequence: TGCGCCAGCAGCTTGGCCCCTACCACCTACGAGCAGTACTTC. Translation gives CASSLAPTTYEQYF. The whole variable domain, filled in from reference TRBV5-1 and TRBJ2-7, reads KAGVTQTPRYLIKTRGQQVTLSCSPISGHRSVSWYQQTPGQGLQFLFEYFSETQRNKGNFPGRFSGRQFSNSRSEMNVSTLELGDSALYLCASSLAPTTYEQYFGPGTRLTVT.

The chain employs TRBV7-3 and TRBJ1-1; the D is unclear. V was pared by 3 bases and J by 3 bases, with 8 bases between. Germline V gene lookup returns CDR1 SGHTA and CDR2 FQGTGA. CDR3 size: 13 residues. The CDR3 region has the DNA TGTGCCAGCAGCTTCAGGAAACACACTGAAGCTTTCTTT. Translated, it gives CASSFRKHTEAFF.